This is a list of T cell receptor beta chains from one sample in a study of cytomegalovirus exposure and HLA in healthy donors. TCRdb keeps only in-frame clones here, not all; method: immunoSEQ multiplex PCR. The table has more than 80,000 clones, about three quarters seen once. The sequencing input was PBMCs. All receptors come from a woman between 45 and 65 years old in good health and CMV-seropositive. Each CDR3 is given with its conserved first and last residue. The D gene is left open where the match is weak. Where a row states a size, it is once, few, many or the class of an expanded clone; other rows omit it.

cdr3_nt,cdr3_aa,v_call,j_call,clone_size,d_call
TGTGCCAGCAGCTTAAGCGGTAACACTGAAGCTTTCTTT,CASSLSGNTEAFF,TRBV7-9,TRBJ1-1,NA,NA
TGTGCCAGCAGCGCCTTTCGGGGGCTAGCGGGAGGCCAGGATACGCAGTATTTT,CASSAFRGLAGGQDTQYF,TRBV4-2,TRBJ2-3,NA,TRBD2
TGTGCCAGTTACCGGGACAGGTTATTGAACACTGAAGCTTTCTTT,CASYRDRLLNTEAFF,TRBV2,TRBJ1-1,NA,TRBD1
TGTGCCAGCAGTACCCTGACAGGGGTGGGCTACACCTTC,CASSTLTGVGYTF,TRBV27,TRBJ1-2,NA,TRBD1
TGTGCCAGCAGCTTAGCGGGACAGGGAACTGGAAACACCATATATTTT,CASSLAGQGTGNTIYF,TRBV7-2,TRBJ1-3,medium-sized,TRBD1
TGTGCCAGCAGTTTACACAGGGACCCCTACAAATACGAGCAGTACTTC,CASSLHRDPYKYEQYF,TRBV27,TRBJ2-7,NA,NA
TGTGCCACCGTGGATGCGGGGGCCATTTACACTGAAGCTTTCTTT,CATVDAGAIYTEAFF,TRBV10-3,TRBJ1-1,NA,NA
TGTGCCAGCAGCCTCGGTGACTCGTATGAAGAAGCTTTCTTT,CASSLGDSYEEAFF,TRBV14,TRBJ1-1,NA,NA
TGTGCCTGGAGTTTTTCTACTCTCAATCAGCCCCAGCATTTT,CAWSFSTLNQPQHF,TRBV30,TRBJ1-5,NA,NA
TGTGCCAGCAACCTGCTTGTAGGGGCAAGTAATTCACCCCTCCACTTT,CASNLLVGASNSPLHF,TRBV5-8,TRBJ1-6,NA,NA
TGTGCCAGCAGCCACACGAGACAGGGTCGTACTGAGCAGTTCTTC,CASSHTRQGRTEQFF,TRBV7-9,TRBJ2-1,few,TRBD1
TGTGCCAGCAGCTCTCCTACAGGGGGCGAGGGCACTGAAGCTTTCTTT,CASSSPTGGEGTEAFF,TRBV7-6,TRBJ1-1,NA,TRBD1
TGTTCCAGCAGCCCGCCGGGACTAGCGGTGGAGACCCAGTACTTC,CSSSPPGLAVETQYF,TRBV7-9,TRBJ2-5,NA,TRBD2
TGTGCCATCAGCCTAGACCCTAGCAATCAGCCCCAGCATTTT,CAISLDPSNQPQHF,TRBV10-3,TRBJ1-5,NA,NA
TGTGCCAGCAGCTTAAACCTGGACAGTTACTATGGCTACACCTTC,CASSLNLDSYYGYTF,TRBV7-2,TRBJ1-2,NA,NA
TGTGCCAGCAGCTCGGGACAGGGAGCATATAGCAATCAGCCCCAGCATTTT,CASSSGQGAYSNQPQHF,TRBV7-9,TRBJ1-5,once,TRBD1
TGTGCCAGCAGCCTTTGGACTAGCGGGGGAGATACGCAGTATTTT,CASSLWTSGGDTQYF,TRBV14,TRBJ2-3,NA,TRBD2
TGTGCCTCCCAGGCCCGGACAGCAATCAATCAGCCCCAGCATTTT,CASQARTAINQPQHF,TRBV19,TRBJ1-5,NA,NA
TGTGCCAGCAGCCTAGGGAGGACAGGGTATTCACCCCTCCACTTT,CASSLGRTGYSPLHF,TRBV6-5,TRBJ1-6,once,TRBD1
TGTGCCATCAGTGGGACAGGGGACACCGGGGAGCTGTTTTTT,CAISGTGDTGELFF,TRBV10-3,TRBJ2-2,once,TRBD1
TGTGCCAGCAGTTTAATTCAGGGACTCCAGGCCTACAATGAGCAGTTCTTC,CASSLIQGLQAYNEQFF,TRBV28,TRBJ2-1,NA,NA
TGTGCCAGCAGTGAGGGGGGGTCCATCTCCAAACTGTTTTTT,CASSEGGSISKLFF,TRBV6-1,TRBJ1-4,few,NA